The source of this TCR beta chain is a study of beta chain features in type 1 diabetes. Findings and limits, study-wide: Relative to healthy donors, patients appeared to have naive, central memory and Treg TCRB repertoires that were more similar.

The isolated RNA, all of it, was reverse transcribed, so expressed TCRB transcripts were what got sequenced. Sequencing used immunoSEQ multiplex PCR; TCRdb keeps in-frame clones, though not all of them. The sample lists 70,000 to 90,000 clones, around a third occurring once. This clone has a handful of counts. What it binds is unknown. The material sequenced was stem cell memory CD4+ T cells from blood. This clonotype was sampled from a woman between 18 and 30 years old in good health.

CDR3 coding DNA: TGTGCCAGCAGCTTAGAGAGAAGTCAGCCCCAGCATTTT. It is translated as CASSLERSQPQHF. The V and J genes are TRBV7-9 and TRBJ1-5; D is uncertain. V dropped 1 base and J dropped 6 bases, with 7 bases sitting between them. CDR1 and CDR2 (germline): SEHNR, FQNEAQ (reference sequence). The CDR3 contains 13 residues.